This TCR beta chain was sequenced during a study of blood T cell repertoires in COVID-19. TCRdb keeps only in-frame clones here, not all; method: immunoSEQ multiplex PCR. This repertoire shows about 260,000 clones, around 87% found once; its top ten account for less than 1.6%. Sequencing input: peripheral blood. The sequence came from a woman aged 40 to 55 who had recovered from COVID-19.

The CDR3 nucleotides are TGTGCCAGCAGCTTGGCCGGGACAGAGGTCTACGAGCAGTACTTC. It is translated as CASSLAGTEVYEQYF. This sequence joins TRBV5-5 and TRBJ2-7; 7 bases match TRBD1. The CDR3 contains 15 residues. Looked up from germline, CDR1 is SGHKS and CDR2 is YYEKEE (reference sequence). V shed 0 bases, J shed 3 bases, and the junction held 6 bases outside the gene matches. Full variable domain (rest looked up from reference TRBV5-5 and TRBJ2-7): DAGVTQSPTHLIKTRGQQVTLRCSPISGHKSVSWYQQVLGQGPQFIFQYYEKEERGRGNFPDRFSARQFPNYSSELNVNALLLGDSALYLCASSLAGTEVYEQYFGPGTRLTVT.